This T cell receptor (beta chain) appears in the sequencing data of a study of blood T cell repertoires in COVID-19. CDR3 length: 15 amino acids. The germline V gene encodes CDR1 MDHEN and CDR2 SYDVKM. Trimming removed 4 bases at V and 2 bases at J, with 14 bases between. Ages ranged from about 18 to 89 years, with residence in around 24 US areas. Assignments of participants to cohorts depended upon their own reported clinical history. Symptom resolution, clearance, or two negative PCRs marked donors in Cohort 3 as recovered. In the original processing: Reference gene primers were amplified, and this amplification served to estimate nucleated cell counts. This table comes from immunoSEQ multiplex PCR, and its TCRdb copy is limited to in-frame clones, with some not included. V and J calls and clone size come straight from that table; D and trimming were deduced from the DNA. The sample shows approximately 320,000 clones, over 85% of them seen only once.

The sequence was obtained from a man aged 55 to 70 who had recovered from COVID-19. The chain uses TRBV28 and TRBJ2-5; D might be TRBD1 (6 bases). What was sequenced was PBMCs or T cells enriched from blood (not recorded which). CDR3 residues: CASSSAGASQETQYF. CDR3 nucleotides: TGTGCCAGCAGTTCCGCAGGGGCCAGTCAAGAGACCCAGTACTTC.